Listed below are T cell receptor beta chains from one sample, sequenced in a study of blood T cell repertoires in COVID-19. Method: immunoSEQ multiplex PCR; TCRdb's copy keeps in-frame clones and lacks some. Among 300,000 to 450,000 clones listed, about 87% were seen once. The sequenced material came from PBMCs or T cells enriched from blood (not recorded which). The receptors stem from a young man who had recovered from COVID-19. Each CDR3 is given with its conserved first and last residue. Fields, in order: CDR3 DNA, CDR3 protein, clone size, D gene, J gene, V gene. D genes are given only for firm matches. Size tells how often a clone was seen (once, few, many) or the class of an expanded clone, and some rows leave it out.

CDR3 DNA: TGTGCCAGTAAGTCCAGCTATGGCTACACCTTC
CDR3 protein: CASKSSYGYTF
clone size: .
D gene: .
J gene: TRBJ1-2
V gene: TRBV19

CDR3 DNA: TGTGCCAGCAGTTCAGGGGGCTCTCTTAATCAGCCCCAGCATTTT
CDR3 protein: CASSSGGSLNQPQHF
clone size: .
D gene: TRBD1
J gene: TRBJ1-5
V gene: TRBV7-9

CDR3 DNA: TGCAGCGTTTTACAGGATTGGGACACTGAAGCTTTCTTT
CDR3 protein: CSVLQDWDTEAFF
clone size: .
D gene: .
J gene: TRBJ1-1
V gene: TRBV29-1

CDR3 DNA: TGTGCCAGCAGCCAAGATAGTGGGTTTCGGGGCTATGGCTACACCTTC
CDR3 protein: CASSQDSGFRGYGYTF
clone size: .
D gene: .
J gene: TRBJ1-2
V gene: TRBV3-1/TRBV3-2

CDR3 DNA: TGTGCCAGCAGCTTTTCTAGTGTTATGGGGAGCACTGAAGCTTTCTTT
CDR3 protein: CASSFSSVMGSTEAFF
clone size: .
D gene: .
J gene: TRBJ1-1
V gene: TRBV7-8

CDR3 DNA: TGTGCCAGCTCACCGCTACCGGGACAGGCGACCTCGAACACTGAAGCTTTCTTT
CDR3 protein: CASSPLPGQATSNTEAFF
clone size: .
D gene: TRBD1
J gene: TRBJ1-1
V gene: TRBV18

CDR3 DNA: TGTGCCATCAGGGTACAGGGCCTGGGGGCCAACGTCCTGACTTTC
CDR3 protein: CAIRVQGLGANVLTF
clone size: .
D gene: .
J gene: TRBJ2-6
V gene: TRBV10-3

CDR3 DNA: TGCGCCAGCAGCGAACACCCCGATCGGGCCCAGTACTTC
CDR3 protein: CASSEHPDRAQYF
clone size: .
D gene: .
J gene: TRBJ2-5
V gene: TRBV5-1

CDR3 DNA: TGTGCCAGCAGCTTGAGACAGGGCGGACAAGAGACCCAGTACTTC
CDR3 protein: CASSLRQGGQETQYF
clone size: .
D gene: TRBD1
J gene: TRBJ2-5
V gene: TRBV7-8

CDR3 DNA: TGTGCCACCAGTCAGACAGGGTATGGTACGCAGTATTTT
CDR3 protein: CATSQTGYGTQYF
clone size: .
D gene: TRBD1
J gene: TRBJ2-3
V gene: TRBV24-1

CDR3 DNA: TGTGCCAGCAGCCCTTGGGCGGGGATAGAGACCCAGTACTTC
CDR3 protein: CASSPWAGIETQYF
clone size: .
D gene: .
J gene: TRBJ2-5
V gene: TRBV7-2

CDR3 DNA: TGTGCTAGTGGACTCACCGGGACAGGGGAATCCGACGAGCAGTACTTC
CDR3 protein: CASGLTGTGESDEQYF
clone size: .
D gene: TRBD1
J gene: TRBJ2-7
V gene: TRBV12-5

CDR3 DNA: TGTGCCAGCAGCCACCGGACAGGGGGGAGCTCCTACAATGAGCAGTTCTTC
CDR3 protein: CASSHRTGGSSYNEQFF
clone size: .
D gene: TRBD1
J gene: TRBJ2-1
V gene: TRBV3-1/TRBV3-2

CDR3 DNA: TGTGCCAGCAGCTCCGGACAGCTCACCATTCAGTACTTC
CDR3 protein: CASSSGQLTIQYF
clone size: .
D gene: .
J gene: TRBJ2-4
V gene: TRBV7-8

CDR3 DNA: TGTGCCTGGAGTGTACCCGCCAGGGTCACTAACTATGGCTACACCTTC
CDR3 protein: CAWSVPARVTNYGYTF
clone size: .
D gene: .
J gene: TRBJ1-2
V gene: TRBV30

CDR3 DNA: TGTGCCAGCAGCTTAGCGGGGGACTGGCCCTACAATGAGCAGTTCTTC
CDR3 protein: CASSLAGDWPYNEQFF
clone size: .
D gene: .
J gene: TRBJ2-1
V gene: TRBV7-2

CDR3 DNA: TGTGCCAGCAGCTGGAGGGAATATGAGCAGTTCTTC
CDR3 protein: CASSWREYEQFF
clone size: .
D gene: .
J gene: TRBJ2-1
V gene: TRBV11-2

CDR3 DNA: TGTGCCAGCAGTTACTCGTTAGGGGCCGTCCAGCCCCAGCATTTT
CDR3 protein: CASSYSLGAVQPQHF
clone size: .
D gene: .
J gene: TRBJ1-5
V gene: TRBV6-6

CDR3 DNA: TGTGCCAGCAGCTTAGCGTACCGAGGCCAGGGTCAGCCCCAGCATTTT
CDR3 protein: CASSLAYRGQGQPQHF
clone size: once
D gene: .
J gene: TRBJ1-5
V gene: TRBV7-2

CDR3 DNA: TGCAGTGCTAGTCCCCGGAATGAGCAGTTCTTC
CDR3 protein: CSASPRNEQFF
clone size: .
D gene: .
J gene: TRBJ2-1
V gene: TRBV20-1

CDR3 DNA: TGTGCCAGCAGTTACTCGAGGCAGTATGGCTACACCTTC
CDR3 protein: CASSYSRQYGYTF
clone size: .
D gene: .
J gene: TRBJ1-2
V gene: TRBV6-5

CDR3 DNA: TGTGCCTGGAGTGTACTGGGACAGGGGACTGGCTACACCTTC
CDR3 protein: CAWSVLGQGTGYTF
clone size: .
D gene: TRBD1
J gene: TRBJ1-2
V gene: TRBV30

CDR3 DNA: TGTGCCAGCTCACCAAGTAGCGGGGGGGCCATCTCGGATACGCAGTATTTT
CDR3 protein: CASSPSSGGAISDTQYF
clone size: few
D gene: TRBD2
J gene: TRBJ2-3
V gene: TRBV18

CDR3 DNA: TGTGCCAGCAGTTTAAGGAGTAAGAACACTGAAGCTTTCTTT
CDR3 protein: CASSLRSKNTEAFF
clone size: .
D gene: .
J gene: TRBJ1-1
V gene: TRBV27

CDR3 DNA: TGTGCCAGCAGCTTTAGGACAGGGGAGACCCAGTACTTC
CDR3 protein: CASSFRTGETQYF
clone size: .
D gene: TRBD1
J gene: TRBJ2-5
V gene: TRBV7-8

CDR3 DNA: TGTGCCAGCCCGCGCCCGGGGGGGGAGAGTGACTCCTATAATTCACCCCTCCACTTT
CDR3 protein: CASPRPGGESDSYNSPLHF
clone size: .
D gene: .
J gene: TRBJ1-6
V gene: TRBV27

CDR3 DNA: TGTGCCAGTAGTGCAGGGAATCAGCCCCAGCATTTT
CDR3 protein: CASSAGNQPQHF
clone size: .
D gene: .
J gene: TRBJ1-5
V gene: TRBV19

CDR3 DNA: TGTGCCAGCAGCACGGGGACAGGGACGTTGGAAGATACGCAGTATTTT
CDR3 protein: CASSTGTGTLEDTQYF
clone size: .
D gene: TRBD1
J gene: TRBJ2-3
V gene: TRBV7-9

CDR3 DNA: TGTGCCAGCAGCGTAAATCCGGGACAGGGGGCTTTACGCTTGGACAATGAGCAGTTCTTC
CDR3 protein: CASSVNPGQGALRLDNEQFF
clone size: once
D gene: TRBD1
J gene: TRBJ2-1
V gene: TRBV9

CDR3 DNA: TGTGCCAGCAGCCTAGACAGGGGGAATCAGCCCCAGCATTTT
CDR3 protein: CASSLDRGNQPQHF
clone size: .
D gene: TRBD1
J gene: TRBJ1-5
V gene: TRBV11-3

CDR3 DNA: TGTGCCAGCAGCGTCCGCTCACAGCTCCTCTATGGCTACACCTTC
CDR3 protein: CASSVRSQLLYGYTF
clone size: .
D gene: .
J gene: TRBJ1-2
V gene: TRBV9

CDR3 DNA: TGTGCCACCAGCAGAGTTGAAGGGGGCAATCAGCCCCAGCATTTT
CDR3 protein: CATSRVEGGNQPQHF
clone size: .
D gene: .
J gene: TRBJ1-5
V gene: TRBV15

CDR3 DNA: TGTGCCTGGAACCCAAGTGAGAGGACTGAAGCTTTCTTT
CDR3 protein: CAWNPSERTEAFF
clone size: .
D gene: .
J gene: TRBJ1-1
V gene: TRBV30

CDR3 DNA: TGCGCCAGCAGCCAAGTCCGCGGGCAGCCCCAGCATTTT
CDR3 protein: CASSQVRGQPQHF
clone size: .
D gene: .
J gene: TRBJ1-5
V gene: TRBV4-3

CDR3 DNA: TGTGCCAGCAGCGCCGGTAGCTTGAACACTGAAGCTTTCTTT
CDR3 protein: CASSAGSLNTEAFF
clone size: once
D gene: .
J gene: TRBJ1-1
V gene: TRBV7-2

CDR3 DNA: TGCAGCGTTACACAGGGACAAAATTCACCCCTCCACTTT
CDR3 protein: CSVTQGQNSPLHF
clone size: .
D gene: .
J gene: TRBJ1-6
V gene: TRBV29-1

CDR3 DNA: TGCGCCAGCAGCTTGGGGGCAGGGGTCAGGAGCACTGAAGCTTTCTTT
CDR3 protein: CASSLGAGVRSTEAFF
clone size: .
D gene: .
J gene: TRBJ1-1
V gene: TRBV5-1

CDR3 DNA: TGTGCCAGCTCACCTTACAGGGCCTCGAACACTGAAGCTTTCTTT
CDR3 protein: CASSPYRASNTEAFF
clone size: .
D gene: .
J gene: TRBJ1-1
V gene: TRBV18

CDR3 DNA: TGTGCCAGCAGCCAAGTCGGGACTAGTAAAGATACGCAGTATTTT
CDR3 protein: CASSQVGTSKDTQYF
clone size: .
D gene: TRBD2
J gene: TRBJ2-3
V gene: TRBV3-1/TRBV3-2

CDR3 DNA: TGTGCCAGCAGCCAAGATCGTGGGAGAAAAGCTTTCTTT
CDR3 protein: CASSQDRGRKAFF
clone size: .
D gene: .
J gene: TRBJ1-1
V gene: TRBV14

CDR3 DNA: TGTGCCATCGGGGCTAGCGGCCAACAAGAGACCCAGTACTTC
CDR3 protein: CAIGASGQQETQYF
clone size: .
D gene: TRBD2
J gene: TRBJ2-5
V gene: TRBV10-3

CDR3 DNA: TGTGCCAGCAGCCCCACAGGAAAGGGGGACTATGGCTACACCTTC
CDR3 protein: CASSPTGKGDYGYTF
clone size: once
D gene: .
J gene: TRBJ1-2
V gene: TRBV7-9

CDR3 DNA: TGCGCCAGCAGCCTTACAGGGGGCGCAACAGATACGCAGTATTTT
CDR3 protein: CASSLTGGATDTQYF
clone size: .
D gene: TRBD1
J gene: TRBJ2-3
V gene: TRBV5-1

CDR3 DNA: TGTGCCAGCAGCCGGTTTGGAGGGAAAAACATTCAGTACTTC
CDR3 protein: CASSRFGGKNIQYF
clone size: .
D gene: .
J gene: TRBJ2-4
V gene: TRBV7-2

CDR3 DNA: TGTGCCAGCAGCCCGGGACAGGGGAACTATGGCTACACCTTC
CDR3 protein: CASSPGQGNYGYTF
clone size: .
D gene: TRBD1
J gene: TRBJ1-2
V gene: TRBV11-2

CDR3 DNA: TGTGCCAGCAGTCGGGACAGGGTTCTTCACTACGAGCAGTACTTC
CDR3 protein: CASSRDRVLHYEQYF
clone size: .
D gene: TRBD1
J gene: TRBJ2-7
V gene: TRBV28

CDR3 DNA: TGTGCCAGCAGCTCTAGCGGGTTGGCCGGGGAGCTGTTTTTT
CDR3 protein: CASSSSGLAGELFF
clone size: .
D gene: TRBD2
J gene: TRBJ2-2
V gene: TRBV7-6

CDR3 DNA: TGCGCCAGCAGTGAGTCGAGTTTCGGGGGAGAGACCCAGTACTTC
CDR3 protein: CASSESSFGGETQYF
clone size: .
D gene: .
J gene: TRBJ2-5
V gene: TRBV10-1

CDR3 DNA: TGTGCCAGCAGCAACCCGACATTGAACACTGAAGCTTTCTTT
CDR3 protein: CASSNPTLNTEAFF
clone size: .
D gene: .
J gene: TRBJ1-1
V gene: TRBV7-9

CDR3 DNA: TGTGCCAGCAGCAAAGGACAGGGTAGCTCTGGAAACACCATATATTTT
CDR3 protein: CASSKGQGSSGNTIYF
clone size: few
D gene: TRBD1
J gene: TRBJ1-3
V gene: TRBV4-2

CDR3 DNA: TGTGCCAGCAGCTTTACGACAGGTGGGGCTGTCTACTCTGGAAACACCATATATTTT
CDR3 protein: CASSFTTGGAVYSGNTIYF
clone size: .
D gene: .
J gene: TRBJ1-3
V gene: TRBV5-5

CDR3 DNA: TGTGCCACCAGGGGCAGTGGGAATTCACCCCTCCACTTT
CDR3 protein: CATRGSGNSPLHF
clone size: .
D gene: .
J gene: TRBJ1-6
V gene: TRBV24-1

CDR3 DNA: TGCGCCAGCAGCTTGGGGCTAGCGGGGGGGCTTAGTGAGCAGTTCTTC
CDR3 protein: CASSLGLAGGLSEQFF
clone size: .
D gene: TRBD2
J gene: TRBJ2-1
V gene: TRBV5-1

CDR3 DNA: TGTGCCAGCAGTTACTCCCGAGACTATGGCTACACCTTC
CDR3 protein: CASSYSRDYGYTF
clone size: .
D gene: .
J gene: TRBJ1-2
V gene: TRBV6-5